One T cell receptor beta chain is described in this entry. Its target is unknown. Donors comprised only Caucasian adults living in Nashville, Tennessee. This sample was taken from a study of shared clonotypes between healthy human individuals. CDR1 SGHRS and CDR2 YFSETQ come from the germline V gene. With 4 bases removed from V and 8 bases from J, the gap between germline ends came to 10 bases. The length of the CDR3 is 12 residues. Per sorted-subset replicate PCR, input was about 180 ng DNA, representing tens of thousands of T cell genomes. The repertoire was sequenced with immunoSEQ multiplex PCR; TCRdb's copy has only in-frame clones and lacks some. The sample has roughly 410,000 clones, about 96% seen once. Study outcomes and limitations: Across several donors, naive CD4 shared around 5.3%, naive CD8 over 3%, memory CD4 less than 2.5%, memory CD8 0.35% to 0.5%. Relative to their counterparts shared across all four donors, non-shared clonotypes exhibited diminished generation probabilities.

The V gene is TRBV5-1, the J gene TRBJ2-4; TRBD1 is a possible D gene (6 bases). The source material was memory CD8+ T cells sorted from blood. Noted subset: CD45RO+ cells pooled with CCR7-negative TemRA cells. This TCR came from a man in his thirties or forties in good health. CDR3 in amino acids: CASSAGTYIQYF. CDR3 DNA: TGCGCCAGCAGCGCCGGGACATACATTCAGTACTTC.